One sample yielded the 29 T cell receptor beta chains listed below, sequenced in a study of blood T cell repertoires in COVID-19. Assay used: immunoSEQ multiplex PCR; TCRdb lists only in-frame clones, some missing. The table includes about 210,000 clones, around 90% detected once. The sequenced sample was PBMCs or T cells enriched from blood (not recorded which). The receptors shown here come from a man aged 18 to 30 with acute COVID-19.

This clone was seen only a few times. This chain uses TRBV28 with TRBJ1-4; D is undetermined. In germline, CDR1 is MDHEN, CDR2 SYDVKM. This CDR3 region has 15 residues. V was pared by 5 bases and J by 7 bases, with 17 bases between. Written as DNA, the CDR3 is TGTGCCAGCAGTGTCGAGGGAGGTCGGACTGAAAAACTGTTTTTT. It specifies CASSVEGGRTEKLFF.

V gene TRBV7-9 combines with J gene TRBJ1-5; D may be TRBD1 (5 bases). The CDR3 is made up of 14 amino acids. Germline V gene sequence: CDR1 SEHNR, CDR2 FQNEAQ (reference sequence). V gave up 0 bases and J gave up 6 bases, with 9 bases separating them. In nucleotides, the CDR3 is TGTGCCAGCAGCTTAGCGTATACAGGTCAGCCCCAGCATTTT. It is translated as CASSLAYTGQPQHF.

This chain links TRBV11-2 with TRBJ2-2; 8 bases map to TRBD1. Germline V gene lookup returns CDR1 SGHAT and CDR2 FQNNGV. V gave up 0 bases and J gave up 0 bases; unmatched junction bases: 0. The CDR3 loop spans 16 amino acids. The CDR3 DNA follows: TGTGCCAGCAGCTTAGAACAGGGGGCGAACACCGGGGAGCTGTTTTTT. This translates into CASSLEQGANTGELFF.

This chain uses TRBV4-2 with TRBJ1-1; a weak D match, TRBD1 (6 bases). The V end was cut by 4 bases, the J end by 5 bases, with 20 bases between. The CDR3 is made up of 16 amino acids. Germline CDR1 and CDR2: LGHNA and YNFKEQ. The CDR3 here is CASSRSDKGDPTEAFF. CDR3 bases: TGTGCCAGCAGCCGTTCTGACAAGGGGGATCCGACTGAAGCTTTCTTT.

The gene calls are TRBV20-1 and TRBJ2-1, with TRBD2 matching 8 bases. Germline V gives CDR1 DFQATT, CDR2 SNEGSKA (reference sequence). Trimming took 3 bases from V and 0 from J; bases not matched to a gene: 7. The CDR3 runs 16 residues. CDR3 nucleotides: TGCAGTGCTAGTTCCCCGGGGGGGAGCTCCTACAATGAGCAGTTCTTC. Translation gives CSASSPGGSSYNEQFF.

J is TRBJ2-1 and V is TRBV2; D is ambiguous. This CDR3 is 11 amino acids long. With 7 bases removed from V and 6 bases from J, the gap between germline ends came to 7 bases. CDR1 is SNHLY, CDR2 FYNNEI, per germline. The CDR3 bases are TGTGCCAGCAACGACTTCAATGAGCAGTTCTTC. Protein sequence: CASNDFNEQFF. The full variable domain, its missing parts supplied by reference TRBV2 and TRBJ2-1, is EPEVTQTPSHQVTQMGQEVILRCVPISNHLYFYWYRQILGQKVEFLVSFYNNEISEKSEIFDDQFSVERPDGSNFTLKIRSTKLEDSAMYFCASNDFNEQFFGPGTRLTVL.

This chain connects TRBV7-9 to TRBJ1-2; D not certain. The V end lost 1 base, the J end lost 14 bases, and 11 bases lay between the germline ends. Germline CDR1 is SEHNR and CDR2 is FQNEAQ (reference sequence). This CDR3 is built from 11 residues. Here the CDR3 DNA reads TGTGCCAGCAGCTTAGAGAGGGCTTATACCTTC. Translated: CASSLERAYTF.

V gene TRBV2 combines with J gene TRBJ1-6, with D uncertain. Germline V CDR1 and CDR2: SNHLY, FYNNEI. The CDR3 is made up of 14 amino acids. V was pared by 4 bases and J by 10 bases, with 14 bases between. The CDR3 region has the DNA TGTGCCAGCAGTGGTCAGGCACTTGGATCACCCCTCCACTTT. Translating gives CASSGQALGSPLHF.

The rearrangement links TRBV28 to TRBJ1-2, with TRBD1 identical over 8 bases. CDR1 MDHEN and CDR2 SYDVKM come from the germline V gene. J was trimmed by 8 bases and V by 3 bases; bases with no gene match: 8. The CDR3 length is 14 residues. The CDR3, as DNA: TGTGCCAGCAGTTTTTGGCAGGGGGCGTTGGGCTACACCTTC. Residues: CASSFWQGALGYTF.

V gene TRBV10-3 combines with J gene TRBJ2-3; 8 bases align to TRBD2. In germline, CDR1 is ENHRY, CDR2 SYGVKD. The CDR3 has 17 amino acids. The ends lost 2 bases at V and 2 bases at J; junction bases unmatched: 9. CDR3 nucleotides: TGTGCCATCAGTGAGGGAATCACTAGCGGACACACAGATACGCAGTATTTT. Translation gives CAISEGITSGHTDTQYF.

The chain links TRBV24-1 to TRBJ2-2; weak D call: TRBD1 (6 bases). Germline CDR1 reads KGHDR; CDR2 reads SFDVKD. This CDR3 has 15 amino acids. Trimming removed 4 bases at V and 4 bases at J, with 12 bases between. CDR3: CATSDPGQSTGELFF. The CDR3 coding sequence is TGTGCCACCAGTGACCCGGGACAATCCACCGGGGAGCTGTTTTTT.

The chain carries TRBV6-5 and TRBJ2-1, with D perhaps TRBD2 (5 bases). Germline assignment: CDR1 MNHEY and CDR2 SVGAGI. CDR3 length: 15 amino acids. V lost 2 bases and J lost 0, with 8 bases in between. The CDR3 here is CASSYVGSSYNEQFF. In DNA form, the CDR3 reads TGTGCCAGCAGTTACGTAGGGAGCTCCTACAATGAGCAGTTCTTC.

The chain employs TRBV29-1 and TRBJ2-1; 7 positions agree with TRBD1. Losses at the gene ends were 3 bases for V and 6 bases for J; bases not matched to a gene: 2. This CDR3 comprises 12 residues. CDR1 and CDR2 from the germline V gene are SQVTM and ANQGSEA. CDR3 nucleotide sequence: TGCAGCGTTGAGGGACAGATCAATGAGCAGTTCTTC. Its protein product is CSVEGQINEQFF.

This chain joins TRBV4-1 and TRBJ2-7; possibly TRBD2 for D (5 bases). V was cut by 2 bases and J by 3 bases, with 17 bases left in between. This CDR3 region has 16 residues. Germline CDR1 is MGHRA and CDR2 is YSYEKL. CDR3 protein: CASSQLQAEPFYEQYF. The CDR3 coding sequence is TGCGCCAGCAGCCAATTACAAGCGGAGCCATTCTACGAGCAGTACTTC.

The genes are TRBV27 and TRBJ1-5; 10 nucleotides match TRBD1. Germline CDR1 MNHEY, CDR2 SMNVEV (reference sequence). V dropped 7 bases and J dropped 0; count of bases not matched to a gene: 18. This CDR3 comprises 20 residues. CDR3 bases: TGTGCCAGCACTCCTGGAGGGGGGACAGGGGATGGATTTAGCAATCAGCCCCAGCATTTT. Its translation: CASTPGGGTGDGFSNQPQHF.

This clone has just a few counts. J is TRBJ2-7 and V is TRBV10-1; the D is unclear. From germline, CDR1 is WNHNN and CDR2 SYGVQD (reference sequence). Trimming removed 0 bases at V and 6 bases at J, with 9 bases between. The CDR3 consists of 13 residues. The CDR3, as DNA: TGCGCCAGCAGTGAGTCAGAGGTAGGCGAGCAGTACTTC. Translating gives CASSESEVGEQYF.

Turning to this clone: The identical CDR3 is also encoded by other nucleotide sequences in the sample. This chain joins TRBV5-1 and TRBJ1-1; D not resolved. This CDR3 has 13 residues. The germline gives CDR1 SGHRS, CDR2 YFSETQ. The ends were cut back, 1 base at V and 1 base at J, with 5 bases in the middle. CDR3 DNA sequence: TGCGCCAGCAGCTTGCCCGGGAACACTGAAGCTTTCTTT. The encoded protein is CASSLPGNTEAFF.

CDR3: CASKEGGSYNEQFF. In nucleotides, the CDR3 is TGTGCCAGCAAAGAGGGAGGCTCCTACAATGAGCAGTTCTTC. The genes are TRBV6-6 and TRBJ2-1; D is possibly TRBD2 (6 bases). CDR3 length: 14 amino acids. Trimming shortened V by 7 bases and J by 0 bases, and 10 bases separated the two germline ends. Germline CDR1 and CDR2: MNHNY and SVGAGI (reference sequence).

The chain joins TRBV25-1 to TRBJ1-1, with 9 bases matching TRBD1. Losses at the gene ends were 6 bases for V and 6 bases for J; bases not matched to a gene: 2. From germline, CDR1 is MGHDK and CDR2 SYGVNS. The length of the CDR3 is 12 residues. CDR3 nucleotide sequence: TGTGCCAGCAGAACAGGGGGCTCTGAAGCTTTCTTT. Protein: CASRTGGSEAFF.

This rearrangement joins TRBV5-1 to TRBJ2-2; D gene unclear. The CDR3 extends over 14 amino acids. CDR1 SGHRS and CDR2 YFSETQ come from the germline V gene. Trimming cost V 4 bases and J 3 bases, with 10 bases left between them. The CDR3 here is CASSAGWDTGELFF. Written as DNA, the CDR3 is TGCGCCAGCAGCGCAGGATGGGACACCGGGGAGCTGTTTTTT.

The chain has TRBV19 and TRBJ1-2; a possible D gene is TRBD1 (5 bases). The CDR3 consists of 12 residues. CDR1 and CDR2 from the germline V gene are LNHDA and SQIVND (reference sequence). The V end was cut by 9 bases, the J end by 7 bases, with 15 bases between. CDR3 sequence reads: CASSTGISGYTF. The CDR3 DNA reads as TGTGCCAGCTCTACAGGAATTTCTGGCTACACCTTC.

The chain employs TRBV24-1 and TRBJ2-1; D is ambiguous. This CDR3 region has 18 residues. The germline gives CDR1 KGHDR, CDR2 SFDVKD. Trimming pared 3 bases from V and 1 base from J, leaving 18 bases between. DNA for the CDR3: TGTGCCACCAGTGATCAAAGAGACGATTACTATTCCTACAATGAGCAGTTCTTC. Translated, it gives CATSDQRDDYYSYNEQFF.

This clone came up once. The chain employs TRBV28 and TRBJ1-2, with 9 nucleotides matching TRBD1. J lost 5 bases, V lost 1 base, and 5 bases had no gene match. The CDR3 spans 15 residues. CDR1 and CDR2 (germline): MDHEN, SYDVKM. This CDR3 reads CASSLSGDREYGYTF. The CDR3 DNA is TGTGCCAGCAGTTTATCTGGGGACAGGGAGTATGGCTACACCTTC.

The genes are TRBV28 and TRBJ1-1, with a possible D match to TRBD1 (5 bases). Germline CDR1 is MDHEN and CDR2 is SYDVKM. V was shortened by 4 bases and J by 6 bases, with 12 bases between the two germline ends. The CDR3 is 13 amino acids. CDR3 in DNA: TGTGCCAGCAGTTCAGGGATCCCGGCTGAAGCTTTCTTT. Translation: CASSSGIPAEAFF.

This CDR3 is CASSRQIDSNQPQHF. Here the CDR3 DNA reads TGTGCCAGTTCCAGACAGATCGATAGCAATCAGCCCCAGCATTTT. The chain has TRBV6-5 and TRBJ1-5; a possible D gene is TRBD1 (5 bases). Trimming took off 9 bases at V and 0 bases at J, with 15 bases between the two ends. The CDR3 contains 15 residues. CDR1 is MNHEY, CDR2 SVGAGI, per germline.

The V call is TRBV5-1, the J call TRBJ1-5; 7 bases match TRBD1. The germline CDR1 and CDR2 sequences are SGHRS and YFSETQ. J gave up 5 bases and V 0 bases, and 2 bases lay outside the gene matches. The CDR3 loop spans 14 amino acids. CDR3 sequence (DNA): TGCGCCAGCAGCTTGGGGGACAGCGATCAGCCCCAGCATTTT. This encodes CASSLGDSDQPQHF.

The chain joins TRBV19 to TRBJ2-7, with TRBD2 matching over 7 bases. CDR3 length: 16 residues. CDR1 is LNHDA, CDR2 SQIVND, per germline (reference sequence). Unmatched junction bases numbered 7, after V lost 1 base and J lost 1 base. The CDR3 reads CASSIVGSGQSYEQYF. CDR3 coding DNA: TGTGCCAGTAGTATAGTCGGTAGCGGGCAATCCTACGAGCAGTACTTC.

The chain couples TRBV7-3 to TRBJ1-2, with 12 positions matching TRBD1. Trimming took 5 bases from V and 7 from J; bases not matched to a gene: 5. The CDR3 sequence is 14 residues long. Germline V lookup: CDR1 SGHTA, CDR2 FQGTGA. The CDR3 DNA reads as TGTGCCAGCAGCCGACCGGGACAGGGGGCTGGCTACACCTTC. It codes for CASSRPGQGAGYTF.

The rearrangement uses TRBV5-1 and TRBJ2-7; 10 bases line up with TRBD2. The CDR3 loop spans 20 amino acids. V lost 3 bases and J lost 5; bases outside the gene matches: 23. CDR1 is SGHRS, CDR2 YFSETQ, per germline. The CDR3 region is CASSSHSGERAGLAYHEQYF. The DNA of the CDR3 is TGCGCCAGCAGCTCGCACTCAGGGGAACGGGCGGGACTAGCGTACCACGAGCAGTACTTC. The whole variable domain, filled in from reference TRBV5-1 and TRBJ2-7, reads KAGVTQTPRYLIKTRGQQVTLSCSPISGHRSVSWYQQTPGQGLQFLFEYFSETQRNKGNFPGRFSGRQFSNSRSEMNVSTLELGDSALYLCASSSHSGERAGLAYHEQYFGPGTRLTVT.